This record covers a single TCR beta chain. The sample belongs to a study of blood T cell repertoires in COVID-19. Study at large: Researchers got acute and convalescent COVID-19 samples from the United States, Italy and Spain. Nucleic acid was either cDNA or gDNA, and it came from T cells, B-cell-depleted T cells, or PBMCs.

V lost 6 bases and J 1 base, leaving 10 bases between the germline ends. The germline V gene encodes CDR1 SGHDT and CDR2 YYEEEE. The CDR3 extends over 14 amino acids. Methods used by the authors: Scientists estimated how many nucleated cells there were by amplifying reference gene primers. The table came from immunoSEQ multiplex PCR; TCRdb's copy has only in-frame clones and leaves some out. The D gene and trimming were derived from the DNA, and the V and J assignments and clone size from that table. The table lists fewer than 200,000 clones, approximately 90% of them singletons. The V call is TRBV5-6, the J call TRBJ1-4, with D hard to call. The sample comprised peripheral blood. This TCR was sampled from a man aged 60 to 69 with active or convalescent COVID-19. CDR3 in DNA: TGTGCCAGCAAGCTATACAGAACTAATGAAAAACTGTTTTTT. It encodes CASKLYRTNEKLFF.